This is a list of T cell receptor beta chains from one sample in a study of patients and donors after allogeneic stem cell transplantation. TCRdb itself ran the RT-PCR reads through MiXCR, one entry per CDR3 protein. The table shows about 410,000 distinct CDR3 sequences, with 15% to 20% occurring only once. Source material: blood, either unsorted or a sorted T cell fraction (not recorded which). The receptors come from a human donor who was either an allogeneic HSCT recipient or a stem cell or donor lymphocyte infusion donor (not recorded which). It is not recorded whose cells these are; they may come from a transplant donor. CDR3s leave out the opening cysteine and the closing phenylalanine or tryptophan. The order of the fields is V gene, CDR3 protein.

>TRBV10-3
AIRQGANTGELF
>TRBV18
ASSPRQGRAGNTIY
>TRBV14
ASSQVQGRDYGYT
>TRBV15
ATSRDWQGMNTEAF
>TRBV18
ASSPLKDYGYT
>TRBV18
ASSPLAGGSDTEAF
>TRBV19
ASMFSSSYNEQF
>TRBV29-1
SVEVRGGGLNYGYT
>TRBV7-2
ASSSSGRAPY
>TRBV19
ASSMGTHYGYT
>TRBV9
ASSVISGRAYNEQF
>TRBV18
ASSPQARLRGDTEAF
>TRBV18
ASSPQSAVPYEQY
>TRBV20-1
SARLVEQF
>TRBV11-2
ASSLVPVSEQQY
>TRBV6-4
ASSQGFAEAF
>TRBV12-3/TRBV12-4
AISTKNRNEQF
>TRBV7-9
ASSLRQPNSPLH
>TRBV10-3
AISDDLNQPQH
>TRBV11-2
ASSRYRGRMSSGANVLT
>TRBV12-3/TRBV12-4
ASSLIQGVTEAF
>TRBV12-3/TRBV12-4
ASSLSLDRRDTEAF
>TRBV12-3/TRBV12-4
ASSQGGRVTGNEQF
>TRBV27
ASSFTRDGYYEQY
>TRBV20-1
SARDRRGRLDQY
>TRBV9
ASSVGSGLSYEQY
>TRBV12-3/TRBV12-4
ASSLQTNQPQH
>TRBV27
ASRQQHRGNTEAF
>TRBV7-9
ASSPDSPYGEQY
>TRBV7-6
ASSLDMYTEAF
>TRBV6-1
ASSGGGNSPLH
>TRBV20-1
SANRRTYGYT
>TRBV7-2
ASSPPSVPQY
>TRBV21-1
ASSTNRGISTDTQY
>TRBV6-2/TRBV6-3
ASSYSETGFRRGYTEAF
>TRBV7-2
ASSSSQGAGETQY
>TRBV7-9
AGGGDSEQY
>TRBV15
ATSRTDYYNEQF
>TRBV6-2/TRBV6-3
ASTGRGGPNTGELF
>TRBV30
AWNQNT
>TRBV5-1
ASSRNRDYEQY
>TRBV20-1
SASGRSNTEAF
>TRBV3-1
ASSQGQGVVEKLF
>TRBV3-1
ASSTGQVNTGELF
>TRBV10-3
AISEAARGGRNTIY
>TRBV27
ASSYEVPPTADTQY
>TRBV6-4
ASSDQAGGRQTQY
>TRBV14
ASSPRAGEETQY
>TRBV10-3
AISPRRDSNGYT
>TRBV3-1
ASSRGQGAGEAF
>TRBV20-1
SASGGAYEQF
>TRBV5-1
ASSDDRGEAF